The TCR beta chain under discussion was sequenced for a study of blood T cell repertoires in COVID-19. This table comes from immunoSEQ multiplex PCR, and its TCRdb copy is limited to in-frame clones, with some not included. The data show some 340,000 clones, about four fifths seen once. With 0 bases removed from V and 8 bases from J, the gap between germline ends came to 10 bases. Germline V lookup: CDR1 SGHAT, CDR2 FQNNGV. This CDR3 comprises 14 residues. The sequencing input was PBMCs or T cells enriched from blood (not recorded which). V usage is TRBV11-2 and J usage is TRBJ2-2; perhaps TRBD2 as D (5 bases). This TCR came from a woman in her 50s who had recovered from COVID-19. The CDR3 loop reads CASSLEGRRGELFF. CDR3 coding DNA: TGTGCCAGCAGCTTAGAGGGGAGAAGGGGGGAGCTGTTTTTT.